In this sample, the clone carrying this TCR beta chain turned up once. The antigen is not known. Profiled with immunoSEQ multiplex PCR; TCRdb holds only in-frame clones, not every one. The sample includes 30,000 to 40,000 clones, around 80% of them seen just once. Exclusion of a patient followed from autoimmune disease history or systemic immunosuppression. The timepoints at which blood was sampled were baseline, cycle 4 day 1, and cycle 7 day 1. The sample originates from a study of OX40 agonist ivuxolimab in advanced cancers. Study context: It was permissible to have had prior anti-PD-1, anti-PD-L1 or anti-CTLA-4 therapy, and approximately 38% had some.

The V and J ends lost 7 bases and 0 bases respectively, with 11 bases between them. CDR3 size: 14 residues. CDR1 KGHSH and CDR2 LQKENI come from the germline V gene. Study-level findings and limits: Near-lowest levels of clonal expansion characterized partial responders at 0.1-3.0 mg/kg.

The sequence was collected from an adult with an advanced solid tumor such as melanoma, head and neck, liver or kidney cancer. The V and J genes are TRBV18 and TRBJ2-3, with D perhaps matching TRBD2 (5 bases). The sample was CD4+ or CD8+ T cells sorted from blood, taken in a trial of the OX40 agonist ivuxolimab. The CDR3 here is CASLEGQSTDTQYF. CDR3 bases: TGTGCCAGCTTAGAGGGCCAGAGCACAGATACGCAGTATTTT.